This T cell receptor (beta chain) was sequenced in a study of T cells after posttransplantation cyclophosphamide (dated by TCRdb to 2016 to 2017). For the study in its entirety: Using TRB sequencing, the study followed how the T cell repertoire reconstituted after myeloablative bone marrow transplantation in which posttransplantation cyclophosphamide served as GVHD prophylaxis. Antigen receptor sequencing was done on samples from about 40 PTCy-treated patients and from approximately 17 related bone marrow donors of those patients. Blood from every one of the roughly 35 PTCy patients who had 1-year posttransplant specimens underwent TRB sequencing. Because TRA and TRB clonality correlated tightly in fewer than ten samples, later TCR analyses were limited to TRB. In 3 patients, up to roughly 3 additional blood samples taken between 2 and 5.2 years after transplant also underwent TRB sequencing, as did pretransplant blood from 4 patients. Public TRB sequences were compared against a database of over 3,500 sequences linked to responses to pathogens, tumor antigens, self-antigens and alloantigens.

Genomic DNA was used for TRB sequencing, which was performed with the immunoSEQ assay at survey resolution or with the hsTCRB kit. On the study's bioinformatics: The immunoSEQ software handled the initial read processing, while the LymphoSeq R package was used for the repertoire analyses. Clonality was calculated as 1 minus normalized Shannon entropy, and the Gini coefficient was also calculated for each TRB dataset. To infer phenotypes in unsorted samples, TRB sequences from sorted subsets of the recipient or donor were mapped onto the unsorted samples of the same recipient. TCRdb provides this immuneACCESS table in a form limited to in-frame rearrangements. Some clones are lacking; in checked studies, under half of them reflect an unresolved V gene, and why the rest are absent is not known. Clone size and the V and J calls come from that table; the DNA yielded D and trimming. The table notes thousands of clones here, none of them singletons. Together, the top ten hold around 9.3% of the sample.

The intended sense of this specimen's treatment or condition label: high-dose cyclophosphamide on days +3 and +4 as single-agent GVHD prophylaxis. Busulfan and fludarabine conditioning, a related or unrelated marrow graft, and cyclophosphamide on days +3 and +4 were given to PTCy patients. The PTCy-treated patients were enrolled in a prospective multi-institutional clinical trial. Peripheral blood and bone marrow mononuclear cells were isolated by Ficoll-Hypaque density centrifugation and cryopreserved. The research as a whole found: Across under 50 patients, recipient CMV seropositivity and CMV reactivation were highly associated with TRB clonality; PTCy diversity was similar to CNI/methotrexate controls. The TRB repertoires of T cells infiltrating skin or GI tract showed only limited overlap with the TRB repertoires of T cells in blood. Donor-recipient similarity was low at 1-2 months but rose over the first year, and later blood repertoires were often dominated by donor CD8+ memory clones.

Ten or more counts support this clone. The specificity of this receptor is unknown. No qualities accompany the bases; no much larger clone lies one base away. Ends trimmed: V by 6 bases, J by 8 bases; bases unmatched to a gene: 12. The CDR3 sequence holds 15 residues, the cysteine and phenylalanine included. Only CDR3 DNA remains: 45 bases, in frame from the first base. Reading the germline V gene gives CDR1 LGHNA and CDR2 YSLEER. This material consisted of PBMCs, taken after allogeneic stem cell transplant with posttransplant cyclophosphamide. The chain was built from TRBV4-3 and TRBJ1-4; 7 junctional bases match TRBD1. This sequence was found in a female patient aged 50-59 years who received an allogeneic stem cell transplant from a related donor, was CMV-positive, and had no GVHD. A transplant means some T cells may be of graft donor rather than patient origin. The nucleotide sequence is TGCGCCAGCAGACAGCAGTCAGGGGGGCAGGAAAAACTGTTTTTT. Its coded protein is CASRQQSGGQEKLFF.